Below are 32 T cell receptor beta chains sequenced from a single sample in a study of blood T cell repertoires in COVID-19. Sequencing used immunoSEQ multiplex PCR; TCRdb keeps in-frame clones, though not all of them. The data contain 300,000 to 500,000 clones, roughly 90% of them singletons. Material: PBMCs or T cells enriched from blood (not recorded which). Every receptor here comes from a middle-aged woman with acute COVID-19.

The chain recombines TRBV25-1 with TRBJ1-6, with D hard to call. The germline V gene has CDR1 MGHDK and CDR2 SYGVNS. V lost 5 bases to trimming and J lost 8 bases, with 7 bases between them. This CDR3 comprises 12 residues. CDR3 region: CASSSYYSPLHF. The DNA for the CDR3 is TGTGCCAGCAGTTCCTACTATTCACCCCTCCACTTT.

This chain uses TRBV15 with TRBJ2-7; the match to TRBD2 covers 9 bases. The CDR3 covers 15 residues. Germline V CDR1 and CDR2: LNHNV, YYDKDF (reference sequence). J lost 5 bases, V lost 1 base, and 6 bases had no gene match. CDR3 nucleotides: TGTGCCACCAGCAGAGTTCGCGGGGGGGCCAACGAGCAGTACTTC. Its translation: CATSRVRGGANEQYF.

The chain employs TRBV27 and TRBJ1-6; D remains ambiguous. V gave up 2 bases and J gave up 1 base, with 6 bases separating them. Germline CDR1 is MNHEY and CDR2 is SMNVEV (reference sequence). The CDR3 loop spans 15 amino acids. In DNA, the CDR3 is TGTGCCAGCAGTTTAGCGGGATCCTATAATTCACCCCTCCACTTT. It yields the protein CASSLAGSYNSPLHF.

This chain links TRBV7-9 with TRBJ1-2; a weak D match, TRBD1 (5 bases). V shed 3 bases and J shed 4 bases, with 18 bases lying between them. Germline lookup yields CDR1 SEHNR and CDR2 FQNEAQ (reference sequence). CDR3 length: 16 amino acids. For the CDR3, the DNA is TGTGCCAGCAGCTTTGGAGGGGCAGCAACCCTCTATGGCTACACCTTC. Amino acid sequence: CASSFGGAATLYGYTF.

Remarks on this clone: Other DNA sequences within the sample encode an identical CDR3. V usage is TRBV19 and J usage is TRBJ1-5, with TRBD1 matching over 8 bases. With 3 bases clipped from V and 1 base from J, the junction kept 5 bases outside the gene matches. Looked up from germline, CDR1 is LNHDA and CDR2 is SQIVND (reference sequence). CDR3 length: 16 residues. CDR3: CASSIQGARSNQPQHF. Here the CDR3 DNA reads TGTGCCAGTAGTATCCAGGGGGCAAGGAGCAATCAGCCCCAGCATTTT.

The CDR3 DNA reads as TGCGCCAGCAGCCAAGGGGTGCTCCGGCGGGGGGGCCCAGATACGCAGTATTTT. This sequence encodes CASSQGVLRRGGPDTQYF. The chain links TRBV4-1 to TRBJ2-3; 9 nucleotides align to TRBD2. The CDR3 sequence is 18 residues long. J gave up 4 bases and V 1 base, and 12 bases lay outside the gene matches. Per the germline V gene, CDR1 is MGHRA and CDR2 is YSYEKL.

The gene calls are TRBV19 and TRBJ1-1; TRBD1 agrees at 11 bases. V shed 4 bases and J 10 bases; nucleotides not matched to a gene: 5. The CDR3 has 13 amino acids. Per the germline V gene, CDR1 is LNHDA and CDR2 is SQIVND (reference sequence). The DNA of the CDR3 is TGTGCCAGTAGTACACTGGACAGGGGGCTAGCTTTCTTT. This codes for CASSTLDRGLAFF.

The CDR3 DNA sequence: TGTGCCAGCAGTTGGACAGGGCTGGCTGGAAACACCATATATTTT. Translation: CASSWTGLAGNTIYF. This sequence joins TRBV6-5 and TRBJ1-3, with TRBD1 identical over 8 bases. In germline, CDR1 is MNHEY, CDR2 SVGAGI. J was trimmed by 2 bases and V by 4 bases; bases with no gene match: 4. The CDR3 is 15 residues long.

The chain couples TRBV10-2 to TRBJ1-6, with TRBD1 matching over 8 bases. The junction had 6 bases not matched to a gene; V was cut back by 4 bases and J by 10 bases. Germline CDR1 and CDR2: WSHSY and SAAADI. This CDR3 comprises 14 residues. The CDR3 protein is CASSVAGGKSPLHF. The DNA of the CDR3 is TGCGCCAGCAGTGTGGCAGGGGGCAAGTCACCCCTCCACTTT.

The chain uses TRBV3-1 (or the pseudogene TRBV3-2) and TRBJ2-7; 7 bases fit TRBD2. Per the germline V gene, CDR1 is LGHDT and CDR2 is YNNKEL (reference sequence). Losses at the gene ends were 3 bases for V and 1 base for J; bases not matched to a gene: 15. The CDR3 runs 18 residues. The DNA for the CDR3 is TGTGCCAGCAGCCACTCTACGGGTGGGGGGGGACCTTCCTACGAGCAGTACTTC. Translating gives CASSHSTGGGGPSYEQYF.

This chain connects TRBV12-3 or TRBV12-4 to TRBJ2-2, with a tentative D call TRBD1 (5 bases). The V gene lost 5 bases and the J gene lost 9 bases, with 13 bases spanning the gap. The CDR3 consists of 13 residues. The CDR3 loop is CASSLPGSRELFF. CDR3 DNA: TGTGCCAGCAGTCTACCAGGGTCCCGGGAGCTGTTTTTT.

With respect to this clone: This CDR3 fails to terminate in the conserved phenylalanine or tryptophan, so it likely reflects a read error. The DNA is left out, because the CDR3 cannot be placed on it with certainty; the CDR3 is given as TCRdb lists it. The rearrangement joins TRBV9 to TRBJ1-1. In germline, CDR1 is SGDLS, CDR2 YYNGEE. The CDR3 extends over 10 residues, inclusive of both ends. The CDR3 reads CASSPRGGPA.

This clone was observed once. The V gene is TRBV27, the J gene TRBJ1-6; 10 bases agree with TRBD1. The V and J ends lost 6 bases and 8 bases, in that order; junction bases with no gene match: 4. From germline, CDR1 is MNHEY and CDR2 SMNVEV (reference sequence). There are 14 residues in the CDR3. As DNA, the CDR3 is TGTGCCAGCAGGCCGACAGGGGGCCATTCACCCCTCCACTTT. It translates to CASRPTGGHSPLHF.

The genes are TRBV7-2 and TRBJ2-6; the D is unclear. CDR3 length: 14 amino acids. Germline V gene lookup returns CDR1 SGHTA and CDR2 FQGNSA. With 4 bases removed from V and 0 bases from J, the gap between germline ends came to 4 bases. CDR3 sequence reads: CASSSFSGANVLTF. CDR3 sequence (DNA): TGTGCCAGCAGCTCGTTCTCTGGGGCCAACGTCCTGACTTTC.

The V and J genes are TRBV6-5 and TRBJ1-2; 7 nucleotides agree with TRBD1. The CDR3 is made up of 16 amino acids. Germline-derived CDR1 and CDR2 are MNHEY and SVGAGI. After removal of 4 bases from V and 0 bases from J, the junction contained 8 bases not matched to a gene. CDR3 DNA: TGTGCCAGCAGTTCGACAGGGATGGTTGCTAACTATGGCTACACCTTC. This codes for CASSSTGMVANYGYTF.

J is TRBJ2-1 and V is TRBV11-3; 8 positions match TRBD2. CDR1 and CDR2 from the germline V gene are SGHNT and YENEEA. The CDR3 has 20 amino acids. Trimming at V came to 2 bases and at J to 8 bases, leaving 23 bases not matched to a gene. CDR3 in amino acids: CASSLNHESAGGRLVDEQFF. CDR3 DNA sequence: TGTGCCAGCAGCTTAAACCACGAATCGGCGGGGGGTCGCCTTGTCGATGAGCAGTTCTTC.

The chain carries TRBV21-1 and TRBJ2-7; the table names TRBD1, a call not compared with the DNA. TRBV21-1 is a listed pseudogene. CDR3 length: 11 amino acids. The CDR3 coding sequence is TGTGCCAGCCAAATTTCCTACGAGCAGTACTTC. Translation: CASQISYEQYF.

The DNA of the CDR3 is TGTGCCAGCTCACCTGTGACAGGGGGCGGGGAGCCCCAGCATTTT. Protein product: CASSPVTGGGEPQHF. The V call is TRBV18, the J call TRBJ1-5, with 10 bases that match TRBD1. With V trimmed by 3 bases and J by 8 bases, 7 bases remained unmatched. The germline CDR1 and CDR2 sequences are KGHSH and LQKENI. The CDR3 loop spans 15 amino acids.

The J gene is TRBJ2-5, the V gene TRBV19; maybe TRBD2 (6 bases). V dropped 3 bases and J dropped 2 bases, with 7 bases sitting between them. Germline assignment: CDR1 LNHDA and CDR2 SQIVND (reference sequence). CDR3 size: 13 residues. CDR3 region: CASSIGGQETQYF. In DNA form, the CDR3 reads TGTGCCAGTAGTATCGGGGGACAAGAGACCCAGTACTTC.

J is TRBJ1-2 and V is TRBV9; no clear D gene. From germline, CDR1 is SGDLS and CDR2 YYNGEE. V gave up 0 bases and J gave up 3 bases, with 12 bases separating them. This CDR3 region has 15 residues. CDR3: CASSVEGGRHYGYTF. The DNA of the CDR3 is TGTGCCAGCAGCGTAGAAGGTGGCAGGCACTATGGCTACACCTTC.

To note about this clone: Additional DNA sequences in this sample encode the identical CDR3. This chain connects TRBV4-2 to TRBJ1-2; D remains ambiguous. Trimming left V 0 bases short and J 4 bases short, with 12 bases between. CDR3 length equals 15 residues. Germline CDR1 reads LGHNA; CDR2 reads YNFKEQ. In nucleotides, the CDR3 is TGTGCCAGCAGCCAAGACCTCCGGGAGCTCTATGGCTACACCTTC. Translated, it gives CASSQDLRELYGYTF.

This chain links TRBV3-1 (or the pseudogene TRBV3-2) with TRBJ2-5, with D possibly TRBD1 on 6 matching bases. Between the trimmed V and J ends, which lost 5 bases and 5 bases, there was a span of 9 bases. Germline CDR1 is LGHDT and CDR2 is YNNKEL (reference sequence). This CDR3 is built from 12 residues. CDR3 region: CASSSTGETQYF. CDR3 sequence (DNA): TGTGCCAGCAGCTCTACAGGGGAGACCCAGTACTTC.

The rearrangement joins TRBV10-3 to TRBJ1-2; D might be TRBD1 (5 bases). Germline V gives CDR1 ENHRY, CDR2 SYGVKD. Trimming took off 0 bases at V and 4 bases at J, with 15 bases between the two ends. The CDR3 length is 16 residues. The CDR3 reads CAISESSRGVSYGYTF. The CDR3 DNA is TGTGCCATCAGTGAGTCCTCCCGGGGGGTAAGCTATGGCTACACCTTC.

The V call is TRBV5-1, the J call TRBJ1-3; D not resolved. This CDR3 has 15 residues. The germline V and J ends were trimmed by 4 bases and 3 bases, with 14 bases remaining between them. Per the germline V gene, CDR1 is SGHRS and CDR2 is YFSETQ. The DNA of the CDR3 is TGCGCCAGCAGCCGGGAATATTCGGGTGGAAACACCATATATTTT. Its translation is CASSREYSGGNTIYF.

This clone appeared a single time. The chain employs TRBV3-1 (or the pseudogene TRBV3-2) and TRBJ1-5; tentatively, D is TRBD1 (6 bases). Germline V gives CDR1 LGHDT, CDR2 YNNKEL (reference sequence). Trimming removed 3 bases from V and 9 bases from J, with 9 bases in between. The CDR3 has 12 amino acids. CDR3 sequence: CASSQTGGPQHF. CDR3 DNA sequence: TGTGCCAGCAGCCAGACAGGTGGGCCCCAGCATTTT.

This clone was recorded only once. The chain joins TRBV18 to TRBJ2-1, with D possibly TRBD2 on 7 matching bases. The CDR3 is 15 residues long. Looked up from germline, CDR1 is KGHSH and CDR2 is LQKENI. Trimming pared 3 bases from V and 4 bases from J, leaving 13 bases between. CDR3 residues: CASSPGGGLYNEQFF. For the CDR3, the DNA is TGTGCCAGCTCACCGGGGGGGGGCCTTTACAATGAGCAGTTCTTC.

This clone was recorded once. The chain joins TRBV7-9 to TRBJ1-1; 9 bases line up with TRBD1. The CDR3 loop spans 16 amino acids. With V trimmed by 4 bases and J by 12 bases, 18 bases remained unmatched. CDR1 is SEHNR and CDR2 is FQNEAQ in the germline V gene (reference sequence). The CDR3 spells CASSSAVDRTGDWPFF. The CDR3 DNA reads as TGTGCCAGCAGCTCAGCTGTTGACCGGACAGGGGATTGGCCTTTCTTT.

In its sample, this clone was seen a few times. The chain combines TRBV5-1 with TRBJ1-1; no reliable D call. The CDR3 spans 15 residues. V lost 1 base and J 5 bases, leaving 15 bases between the germline ends. The V gene's germline CDR1 is SGHRS and CDR2 YFSETQ. The DNA for the CDR3 is TGCGCCAGCAGCTTGACCGGGAACCCCCCAACTGAAGCTTTCTTT. Translating it yields CASSLTGNPPTEAFF. Looking up the rest from reference TRBV5-1 and TRBJ1-1 gives the full variable domain: KAGVTQTPRYLIKTRGQQVTLSCSPISGHRSVSWYQQTPGQGLQFLFEYFSETQRNKGNFPGRFSGRQFSNSRSEMNVSTLELGDSALYLCASSLTGNPPTEAFFGQGTRLTVV.

The CDR3 loop reads CASSQGQGSTEAFF. CDR3 DNA: TGTGCCAGCAGCCAAGGACAGGGGTCCACTGAAGCTTTCTTT. The genes are TRBV4-2 and TRBJ1-1; 8 bases match TRBD1. The germline CDR1 and CDR2 sequences are LGHNA and YNFKEQ. Trimming removed 1 base from V and 4 bases from J; junction bases left unmatched: 2. The CDR3 runs 14 residues.

The V call is TRBV6-5, the J call TRBJ2-2, with a weak D call TRBD1 (6 bases). This CDR3 is built from 13 residues. CDR1 and CDR2 from the germline V gene are MNHEY and SVGAGI. V lost 6 bases and J lost 5, with 10 bases in between. The CDR3 nucleotides read TGTGCCAGCAGCAAAGGGGGAACCGGGGAGCTGTTTTTT. Protein product: CASSKGGTGELFF.

V gene TRBV28 combines with J gene TRBJ2-7; D not resolved. This CDR3 region has 13 residues. The germline V gene has CDR1 MDHEN and CDR2 SYDVKM. V lost 5 bases and J lost 3, with 11 bases in between. This chain's CDR3 is CASSLPGNYEQYF. The DNA for the CDR3 is TGTGCCAGCAGTCTACCCGGTAACTACGAGCAGTACTTC.

This chain uses TRBV3-1 (or the pseudogene TRBV3-2) with TRBJ2-7, with D uncertain. The CDR3 is made up of 14 amino acids. V was pared by 0 bases and J by 4 bases, with 10 bases between. In germline, CDR1 is LGHDT, CDR2 YNNKEL (reference sequence). CDR3 in DNA: TGTGCCAGCAGCCAAGATCCCGCTAGTTACGAGCAGTACTTC. Protein: CASSQDPASYEQYF.